The rows below give T cell receptor beta chains drawn from one sample of a study of cytomegalovirus exposure and HLA in healthy donors. TCRdb keeps only in-frame clones here, not all; method: immunoSEQ multiplex PCR. The top ten clones hold 7.5% to 9% of a sample with over 110,000 clones, approximately 86% of them seen once. Sequencing used PBMCs. Source of these receptors: a man aged 18 to 29 in good health and CMV-seropositive. The CDR3 runs from the conserved cysteine through the conserved F or W. The order of the fields is D gene, J gene, CDR3 length, clone size, V gene, CDR3 DNA, CDR3 protein. The D gene is left open where the match is weak. Clone size is not always given. Where it is, it says once, few, many or a class for expanded clones.

>TRBD1|TRBJ1-5|14|few|TRBV7-9
TGTGCCAGCAGCTCCGGGACAGGGGTTCAGCCCCAGCATTTT
CASSSGTGVQPQHF
>TRBD1|TRBJ2-1|17|.|TRBV5-1
TGCGCCAGCAGCATGGGACAGGGACAAACTTCCTACAATGAGCAGTTCTTC
CASSMGQGQTSYNEQFF
>.|TRBJ1-2|15|once|TRBV11-2
TGTGCCAGCAGCTCCACCAGGGCAGGGAACTATGGCTACACCTTC
CASSSTRAGNYGYTF
>.|TRBJ1-2|14|.|TRBV6-1
TGTGCCAGCAGTGATGACAGCTCTATCTATGGCTACACCTTC
CASSDDSSIYGYTF
>.|TRBJ1-2|12|.|TRBV7-2
TGTGCCAGTTCGAACACCCACTATGGCTACACCTTC
CASSNTHYGYTF
>.|TRBJ2-3|16|.|TRBV4-2
TGTGCCAGCAGCCAAGAAAGGGGCCTCAGGGCAGATACGCAGTATTTT
CASSQERGLRADTQYF
>TRBD2|TRBJ2-5|15|.|TRBV9
TGTGCCAGCAGCCCCCCCGGGACTACCCAAGAGACCCAGTACTTC
CASSPPGTTQETQYF
>TRBD1|TRBJ1-4|15|.|TRBV29-1
TGCAGCGTTGAAGACCTACAGGGGGCGGGTGAAAAACTGTTTTTT
CSVEDLQGAGEKLFF
>TRBD1|TRBJ1-2|17|.|TRBV5-1
TGCGCCAGCAGCTTTCGCCCGTGGGACAGGGGTAGCTATGGCTACACCTTC
CASSFRPWDRGSYGYTF
>TRBD2|TRBJ2-7|16|.|TRBV7-8
TGTGCCAGCAGCTTAGAGGGAGCGGGACCAACCTACGAGCAGTACTTC
CASSLEGAGPTYEQYF
>.|TRBJ2-7|18|.|TRBV29-1
TGCAGCGCCTCATTGTTCTCTAGCGGGACAGGACGCTCCTACGAGCAGTACTTC
CSASLFSSGTGRSYEQYF
>TRBD1|TRBJ1-1|13|.|TRBV15
TGTGCCACCAGCAGAGAGACAGGGGGAGAGGCTTTCTTT
CATSRETGGEAFF
>.|TRBJ1-2|16|.|TRBV4-1
TGCGCCAGCAGCCCCTCTGAGAGACAGCATAACTATGGCTACACCTTC
CASSPSERQHNYGYTF
>TRBD1|TRBJ2-7|15|.|TRBV7-2
TGTGCCAGCAGCTTACAGCAGGGACAGGGCTACGAGCAGTACTTC
CASSLQQGQGYEQYF
>.|TRBJ2-2|14|.|TRBV4-2
TGTGCCAGCAGCCAAGATTTAAACACCGGGGAGCTGTTTTTT
CASSQDLNTGELFF
>.|TRBJ1-2|16|once|TRBV9
TGTGCCAGCAGCCCTGAGATCCTCGGGGGAACACGTGGCTACACCTTC
CASSPEILGGTRGYTF
>TRBD1|TRBJ2-5|16|.|TRBV5-1
TGCGCCAGCAGCTTGAGTACAGGGGCCTCCCAAGAGACCCAGTACTTC
CASSLSTGASQETQYF
>.|TRBJ2-1|15|.|TRBV7-8
TGTGCCAGCAGCTTAGACAGAGGGACTTACAATGAGCAGTTCTTC
CASSLDRGTYNEQFF
>.|TRBJ2-7|14|.|TRBV18
TGTGCCAGCTCACCAACTAGTATAGACTACGAGCAGTACTTC
CASSPTSIDYEQYF
>TRBD1|TRBJ2-3|17|.|TRBV11-3
TGTGCCAGCAGCTCGGGGACAGGGGGCGATTCCGCAGATACGCAGTATTTT
CASSSGTGGDSADTQYF
>.|TRBJ2-2|17|.|TRBV5-6
TGTGCCAGCAGCCAGCGTAGGGGGGGCGAAAGGAACGGGGAGCTGTTTTTT
CASSQRRGGERNGELFF
>.|TRBJ1-4|18|few|TRBV6-1
TGTGCCAGCAGTGACATTACAGGGTTCGTTGCCTTGAGTGAAAAACTGTTTTTT
CASSDITGFVALSEKLFF
>.|TRBJ1-2|13|.|TRBV27
TGTGCCAGCAGCCCCGGGGGAGGCTATGGCTACACCTTC
CASSPGGGYGYTF
>.|TRBJ2-3|16|once|TRBV5-1
TGCGCCAGCAGCTTGGATACCAAGCCCGGCACAGATACGCAGTATTTT
CASSLDTKPGTDTQYF
>TRBD1|TRBJ2-1|15|few|TRBV16
TGTGCCAGCAGCTCGCCGGACAGGGGGCTCGATGAGCAGTTCTTC
CASSSPDRGLDEQFF
>.|TRBJ1-2|14|.|TRBV14
TGTGCCAGCAGCCAAGTCGGAGGGACGGATGGCTACACCTTC
CASSQVGGTDGYTF
>.|TRBJ2-7|17|.|TRBV18
TGTGCCAGCTCACGCACAGAGTCCCTAGGGGGTACCTACGAGCAGTACTTC
CASSRTESLGGTYEQYF
>.|TRBJ1-1|14|once|TRBV6-1
TGTGCCAGCAGCCTCTACAGGATGAACACTGAAGCTTTCTTT
CASSLYRMNTEAFF
>.|TRBJ2-5|15|.|TRBV9
TGTGCCAGCAGCCCCACCACGGACTTCGGGGAGACCCAGTACTTC
CASSPTTDFGETQYF
>.|TRBJ1-2|14|few|TRBV6-6
TGTGCCAGCAGTTCGGACAGTCCTAACTATGGCTACACCTTC
CASSSDSPNYGYTF
>TRBD2|TRBJ2-5|15|.|TRBV7-2
TGTGCCAGCAGCTTAGTTGCGACTAGCCGTGAGACCCAGTACTTC
CASSLVATSRETQYF
>.|TRBJ1-3|18|.|TRBV5-6
TGTGCCAGCAGCTTGGATGGGCGGGTGGCGGCATCTGGAAACACCATATATTTT
CASSLDGRVAASGNTIYF
>TRBD1|TRBJ1-4|14|.|TRBV5-1
TGCGCCAGCAGCTCGACAGGGTATAATGAAAAACTGTTTTTT
CASSSTGYNEKLFF
>TRBD2|TRBJ2-1|13|few|TRBV6-6
TGTGCCAGCAGGGGGGGACTAGCGACAGAGCAGTTCTTC
CASRGGLATEQFF
>.|TRBJ1-2|14|.|TRBV18
TGTGCCAGCTCACCCCTGACAGTGAACTATGGCTACACCTTC
CASSPLTVNYGYTF
>.|TRBJ1-1|15|.|TRBV11-2
TGTGCCAGCAGCCCGATCTGGACAGCGACGACTGAAGCTTTCTTT
CASSPIWTATTEAFF
>TRBD1|TRBJ1-2|15|.|TRBV13
TGTGCCAGCAGCTACGGGACAGGGGGGTACTATGGCTACACCTTC
CASSYGTGGYYGYTF
>TRBD2|TRBJ2-1|20|few|TRBV7-6
TGTGCCAGCAGCAAGCGCTTGGGACTAGCGGGGTTATTACCCTACAATGAGCAGTTCTTC
CASSKRLGLAGLLPYNEQFF
>.|TRBJ1-1|13|.|TRBV5-6
TGTGCCAGCAGCTTGGTTGCCCAGGGGCAAGCTTTCTTT
CASSLVAQGQAFF
>.|TRBJ1-1|12|.|TRBV5-1
TGCGCCAGCAGCTTGCCCCGGGGTGAAGCTTTCTTT
CASSLPRGEAFF
>.|TRBJ2-7|14|.|TRBV5-6
TGTGCCAGCAGCTTTGGGCAGGGGTCCTACGAGCAGTACTTC
CASSFGQGSYEQYF
>.|TRBJ2-1|13|.|TRBV29-1
TGCAGCGTTGTGGGGCTGTCCTACAATGAGCAGTTCTTC
CSVVGLSYNEQFF
>.|TRBJ2-5|15|.|TRBV6-1
TGTGCCAGCAGTTCCATTTACGAACCAGGGGAGACCCAGTACTTC
CASSSIYEPGETQYF
>.|TRBJ2-7|14|.|TRBV5-4
TGTGCCAGCAGCCCTGACAGAAACACCTACGAGCAGTACTTC
CASSPDRNTYEQYF
>.|TRBJ2-2|13|.|TRBV6-5
TGTGCCAGCAGTCCAACAGGAGCCGGGGAGCTGTTTTTT
CASSPTGAGELFF
>.|TRBJ2-5|14|.|TRBV5-1
TGCGCCAGCAGCTCCGGACTGGCTCAAGAGACCCAGTACTTC
CASSSGLAQETQYF
>TRBD1|TRBJ2-5|14|.|TRBV7-3
TGTGCCAGCAGCAGGGGGCAGTCGAAAGAGACCCAGTACTTC
CASSRGQSKETQYF
>TRBD2|TRBJ2-5|19|.|TRBV27
TGTGCCAGCAGTTTCCGGACTAGCGGGGGGATCGGGGCTGGAGAGACCCAGTACTTC
CASSFRTSGGIGAGETQYF
>.|TRBJ2-5|14|.|TRBV10-3
TGTGCCACCTCCCCCGGACACCAACAAGAGACCCAGTACTTC
CATSPGHQQETQYF
>.|TRBJ2-3|13|.|TRBV5-1
TGCGCCAGCAGCTTGGGGGCTACAGATACGCAGTATTTT
CASSLGATDTQYF
>.|TRBJ1-4|14|.|TRBV30
TGTGCCTGGAGCCGGACAGTCACTAATGAAAAACTGTTTTTT
CAWSRTVTNEKLFF
>.|TRBJ2-7|17|few|TRBV28
TGTGCCAGCAGTTACCTCCTTGAAAAGGGGATCTCCTACGCGCAGTACTTC
CASSYLLEKGISYAQYF
>.|TRBJ1-2|15|.|TRBV9
TGTGCCAGCAGCGTAGGGCCGACATCTAACTATGGCTACACCTTC
CASSVGPTSNYGYTF
>.|TRBJ2-1|15|.|TRBV19
TGTGCCAGTAGTATAGCGGCAGGGGGGTGGGATGAGCAGTTCTTC
CASSIAAGGWDEQFF
>TRBD2|TRBJ2-7|12|.|TRBV7-6
TGTGCCAGTAGCGGGACTTCCTACGAGCAGTACTTC
CASSGTSYEQYF